This T cell receptor beta chain was recovered during a study of CD8 T cells in ankylosing spondylitis. Study findings and constraints: Among TCR beta sequences, a motif of several highly homologous variants appeared characteristic of ankylosing spondylitis blood.

Germline V gene sequence: CDR1 SGHTA, CDR2 FQGNSA. V shed 2 bases and J shed 4 bases, with 13 bases lying between them. There are 15 residues in the CDR3. This clonotype appeared a few times. What it recognizes is unknown. The TCR beta libraries were generated through quantitative 5'-RACE incorporating molecular barcodes. TCRdb fed the 5' RACE reads into MiXCR, producing one record per CDR3 protein. The sample carries 390,000 or so distinct CDR3 sequences, under 25% recorded once. The sequence came from a male donor with ankylosing spondylitis. Sequencing used blood, either unsorted or a sorted T cell fraction (not recorded which). The chain has TRBV7-2 and TRBJ2-3; D might be TRBD1 (5 bases). The CDR3 spells CASSLSAGWADTQYF. The CDR3 DNA reads as TGTGCCAGCAGCTTATCGGCAGGGTGGGCAGATACGCAGTATTTT. Drawing the rest from reference TRBV7-2 and TRBJ2-3, the complete variable domain is GAGVSQSPSNKVTEKGKDVELRCDPISGHTALYWYRQSLGQGLEFLIYFQGNSAPDKSGLPSDRFSAERTGGSVSTLTIQRTQQEDSAVYLCASSLSAGWADTQYFGPGTRLTVL.